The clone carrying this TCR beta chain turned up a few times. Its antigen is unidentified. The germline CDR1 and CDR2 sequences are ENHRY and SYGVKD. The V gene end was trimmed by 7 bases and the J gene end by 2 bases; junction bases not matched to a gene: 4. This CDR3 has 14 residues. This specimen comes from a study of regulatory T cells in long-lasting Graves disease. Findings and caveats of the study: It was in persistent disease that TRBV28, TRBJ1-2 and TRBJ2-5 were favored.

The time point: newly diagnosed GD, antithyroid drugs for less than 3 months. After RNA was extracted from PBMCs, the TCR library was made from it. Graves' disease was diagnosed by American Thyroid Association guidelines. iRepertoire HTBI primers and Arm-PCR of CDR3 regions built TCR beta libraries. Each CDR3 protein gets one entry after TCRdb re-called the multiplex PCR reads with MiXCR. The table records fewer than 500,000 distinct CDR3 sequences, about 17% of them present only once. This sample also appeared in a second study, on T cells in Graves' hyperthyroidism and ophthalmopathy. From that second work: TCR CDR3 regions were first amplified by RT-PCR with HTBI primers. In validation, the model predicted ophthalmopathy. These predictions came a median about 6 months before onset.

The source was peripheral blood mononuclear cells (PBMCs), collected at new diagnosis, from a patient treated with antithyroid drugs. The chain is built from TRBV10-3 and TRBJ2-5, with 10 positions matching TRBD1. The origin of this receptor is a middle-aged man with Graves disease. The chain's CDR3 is CAIKGQGRQETQYF. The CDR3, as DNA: TGTGCCATCAAGGGACAGGGGAGGCAAGAGACCCAGTACTTC.